Each of the 16 T cell receptor beta chains below was sequenced from the same sample in a study of response to subunit inactivated influenza vaccine. MiXCR was run by TCRdb on the RT-PCR reads, yielding one entry per CDR3 protein. Here the sample spans roughly 630,000 distinct CDR3 sequences, approximately 14% being singletons. The specimen comprised PBMCs from blood, sampled roughly 2 weeks before vaccination. These receptors were collected from a man aged 45 to 65 who received an inactivated influenza vaccine.

This clonotype was observed a handful of times. The J gene is TRBJ2-1, the V gene TRBV25-1, with D tentatively TRBD1 or TRBD2 (6 bases each). Germline V gives CDR1 MGHDK, CDR2 SYGVNS. The V and J ends lost 1 base and 7 bases respectively, with 11 bases between them. The CDR3 is 14 amino acids. CDR3 sequence reads: CASSEWGAGNEQFF. Here the CDR3 DNA reads TGTGCCAGCAGTGAATGGGGGGCGGGGAATGAGCAGTTCTTC.

This clonotype was seen a handful of times. This chain connects TRBV6-2 or TRBV6-3 to TRBJ2-1; D may be TRBD1 or TRBD2 (6 bases each). Trimming removed 4 bases at V and 4 bases at J, with 20 bases between. The CDR3 extends over 17 amino acids. Looked up from germline, CDR1 is MNHEY and CDR2 is SVGEGT. DNA for the CDR3: TGTGCCAGCAGTTGGAGGGGGAACCGTTTAGGGTACAATGAGCAGTTCTTC. Its translation: CASSWRGNRLGYNEQFF.

This clonotype was detected ten times or more. The chain recombines TRBV7-9 with TRBJ2-2, with D tentatively TRBD1 or TRBD2 (6 bases each). The CDR3 is made up of 16 amino acids. The V gene lost 5 bases and the J gene lost 4 bases, with 17 bases spanning the gap. The V gene's germline CDR1 is SEHNR and CDR2 FQNEAQ (reference sequence). The CDR3 region has the DNA TGTGCCAGCAGCAAGGGGGACTTTACAGCCACCGGGGAGCTGTTTTTT. Translated: CASSKGDFTATGELFF.

This clonotype was found a few times. The chain is built from TRBV5-1 and TRBJ2-3; 10 nucleotides match TRBD2. V lost 0 bases to trimming and J lost 6 bases; unmatched junction nucleotides: 7. CDR3 length: 16 amino acids. CDR1 SGHRS and CDR2 YFSETQ come from the germline V gene. The CDR3 DNA sequence: TGCGCCAGCAGCTTGGCCCTAGCGGGGGTCTTGGATACGCAGTATTTT. It codes for CASSLALAGVLDTQYF.

V and J are TRBV27 and TRBJ2-7, with D uncertain. Per the germline V gene, CDR1 is MNHEY and CDR2 is SMNVEV (reference sequence). Between the trimmed V and J ends, which lost 4 bases and 5 bases, there was a span of 18 bases. CDR3 size: 15 residues. CDR3 protein: CASSSLSRLQDEQYF. The CDR3 DNA follows: TGTGCCAGCAGTTCCCTTTCGAGACTGCAAGACGAGCAGTACTTC.

The genes are TRBV5-1 and TRBJ1-1; TRBD1 agrees at 7 bases. Losses at the gene ends were 3 bases for V and 4 bases for J; bases not matched to a gene: 15. The CDR3 runs 17 residues. Germline V lookup: CDR1 SGHRS, CDR2 YFSETQ. This CDR3 is CASSYGGLTGTSTEAFF. DNA for the CDR3: TGCGCCAGCAGCTATGGGGGCCTGACAGGGACCTCCACTGAAGCTTTCTTT.

The V gene is TRBV11-1, the J gene TRBJ2-6, with 11 bases lining up with TRBD1. The CDR3 extends over 18 amino acids. Trimming removed 6 bases from V and 3 bases from J; junction bases left unmatched: 10. Germline V gives CDR1 SGHAT, CDR2 FQDESV (reference sequence). CDR3 sequence: CASRPGQGAISGANVLTF. CDR3 coding DNA: TGTGCCAGCAGACCAGGACAGGGGGCGATCAGTGGGGCCAACGTCCTGACTTTC.

In its sample, this clonotype was seen many times. This chain links TRBV7-9 with TRBJ2-7, with 8 nucleotides matching TRBD1. Germline V gene data show CDR1 as SEHNR and CDR2 as FQNEAQ (reference sequence). V trimming: 4 bases; J trimming: 3 bases; junction bases outside the gene matches: 5. The CDR3 spans 14 residues. CDR3 nucleotides: TGTGCCAGCAGCTCCAGGGGGCTGCGCTACGAGCAGTACTTC. It is translated as CASSSRGLRYEQYF.

This clonotype was recorded at least ten times. This chain joins TRBV27 and TRBJ2-1; no firm D call. This CDR3 contains 13 residues. Germline V gene sequence: CDR1 MNHEY, CDR2 SMNVEV (reference sequence). The ends were cut back, 5 bases at V and 9 bases at J, with 14 bases in the middle. The CDR3 DNA sequence: TGTGCCAGCAGTCTAAGAGGTTCAGGTGAGCAGTTCTTC. Protein: CASSLRGSGEQFF.

This sequence joins TRBV5-1 and TRBJ2-7; the D call may be TRBD1 or TRBD2 (5 bases each). This CDR3 comprises 15 residues. Germline V CDR1 and CDR2: SGHRS, YFSETQ. Trimming took off 2 bases at V and 0 bases at J, with 12 bases between the two ends. CDR3 protein: CASSFGTESSYEQYF. The CDR3 DNA sequence: TGCGCCAGCAGCTTTGGGACCGAGAGCTCCTACGAGCAGTACTTC.

This clonotype was seen a handful of times. V gene TRBV7-8 combines with J gene TRBJ1-4; D not certain. V lost 4 bases to trimming and J lost 4 bases, with 13 bases between them. CDR1 and CDR2 from the germline V gene are SGHVS and FQNEAQ. The length of the CDR3 is 15 residues. The CDR3 loop is CASSSAGVINEKLFF. The CDR3 coding sequence is TGTGCCAGCAGCTCGGCAGGTGTTATTAATGAAAAACTGTTTTTT.

The gene calls are TRBV4-3 and TRBJ2-1, with 8 bases that match TRBD2. CDR1 is LGHNA and CDR2 is YSLEER in the germline V gene. With 2 bases clipped from V and 0 bases from J, the junction kept 9 bases outside the gene matches. The CDR3 extends over 18 amino acids. CDR3: CASSQFLPGTSSYNEQFF. CDR3 DNA: TGCGCCAGCAGCCAATTTTTACCCGGGACTAGCTCCTACAATGAGCAGTTCTTC.

The chain joins TRBV20-1 to TRBJ2-7, with TRBD1 matching 10 bases. This CDR3 region has 13 residues. After removal of 7 bases from V and 1 base from J, the junction contained 4 bases not matched to a gene. CDR1 and CDR2 (germline): DFQATT, SNEGSKA (reference sequence). CDR3 loop: CSVRQGASYEQYF. CDR3 DNA sequence: TGCAGTGTCCGACAGGGGGCTTCCTACGAGCAGTACTTC.

This clonotype was observed at least ten times. This chain connects TRBV7-9 to TRBJ2-1; D may match TRBD1 or TRBD2 (5 bases each). CDR1 is SEHNR, CDR2 FQNEAQ, per germline (reference sequence). Between the trimmed V and J ends, which lost 4 bases and 2 bases, there was a span of 12 bases. The CDR3 covers 15 residues. CDR3 in amino acids: CASSSGRIAYNEQFF. The CDR3, as DNA: TGTGCCAGCAGCTCGGGACGGATCGCCTACAATGAGCAGTTCTTC.

The chain joins TRBV7-9 to TRBJ1-3; maybe TRBD1 (6 bases). Looked up from germline, CDR1 is SEHNR and CDR2 is FQNEAQ (reference sequence). CDR3 length: 15 residues. V was pared by 4 bases and J by 0 bases, with 10 bases between. In DNA form, the CDR3 reads TGTGCCAGCAGCTCACAGGGATTCTCTGGAAACACCATATATTTT. It encodes CASSSQGFSGNTIYF.

The gene calls are TRBV18 and TRBJ1-3; 9 positions match TRBD1. The CDR3 sequence is 15 residues long. V gave up 6 bases and J gave up 4 bases; unmatched junction bases: 7. Germline V gene sequence: CDR1 KGHSH, CDR2 LQKENI. Here the CDR3 DNA reads TGTGCCAGCTCTCCGGGACAGGGAAACGGAAACACCATATATTTT. It codes for CASSPGQGNGNTIYF.